A single TCR beta chain is shown here with its context. What it binds is unknown. These data are taken from a study of beta chain features in type 1 diabetes. About the study: Age and gender were similar between patients and healthy donors, as were cell yields.

Study-level points and caveats: For type 1 diabetes patients, VDJ junctions showed fewer insertions and more deletions. Type 1 diabetes patients showed a moderate but significant shortening of TCRB CDR3s in all four CD4+ subsets.

Sorting that relied on CD45RO/CCR7/CD25/CD127/CD95/CD27 yielded CD4+ naive, central memory, regulatory and stem cell-like memory cells. Sorted cells reached over 98% purity in every population. The whole isolated RNA underwent reverse transcription, so sequencing captured expressed TCRB transcripts. This table comes from immunoSEQ multiplex PCR, and its TCRdb copy is limited to in-frame clones, with some not included. Of fewer than 300,000 clones detected, about a tenth appear once; the ten largest clones hold over 0.015%. The receptor was isolated from a man aged 25 to 40 with type 1 diabetes. The specimen sequenced was naive CD4+ T cells from blood.

CDR3 nucleotide sequence: TGTGCCAGCAGCTCCAGGACTAGCAGAACAGATACGCAGTATTTT. Its protein product is CASSSRTSRTDTQYF. The chain joins TRBV5-4 to TRBJ2-3, with 8 bases fitting TRBD2. The CDR3 has 15 amino acids. Germline V gene data show CDR1 as SGHNT and CDR2 as YYREEE (reference sequence). With V trimmed by 3 bases and J by 3 bases, 6 bases remained unmatched.